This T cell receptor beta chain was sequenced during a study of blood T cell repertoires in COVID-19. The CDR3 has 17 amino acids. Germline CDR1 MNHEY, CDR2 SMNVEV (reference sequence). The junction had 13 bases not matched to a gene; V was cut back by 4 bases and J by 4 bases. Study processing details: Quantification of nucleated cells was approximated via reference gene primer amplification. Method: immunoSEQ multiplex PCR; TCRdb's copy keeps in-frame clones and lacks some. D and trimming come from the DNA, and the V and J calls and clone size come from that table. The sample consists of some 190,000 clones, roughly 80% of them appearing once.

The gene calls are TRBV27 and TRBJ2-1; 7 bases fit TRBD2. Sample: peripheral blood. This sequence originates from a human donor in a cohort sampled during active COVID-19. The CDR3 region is CASSSLPRQRGYNEQFF. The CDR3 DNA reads TGTGCCAGCAGTTCCCTACCCCGCCAGCGGGGTTACAATGAGCAGTTCTTC.